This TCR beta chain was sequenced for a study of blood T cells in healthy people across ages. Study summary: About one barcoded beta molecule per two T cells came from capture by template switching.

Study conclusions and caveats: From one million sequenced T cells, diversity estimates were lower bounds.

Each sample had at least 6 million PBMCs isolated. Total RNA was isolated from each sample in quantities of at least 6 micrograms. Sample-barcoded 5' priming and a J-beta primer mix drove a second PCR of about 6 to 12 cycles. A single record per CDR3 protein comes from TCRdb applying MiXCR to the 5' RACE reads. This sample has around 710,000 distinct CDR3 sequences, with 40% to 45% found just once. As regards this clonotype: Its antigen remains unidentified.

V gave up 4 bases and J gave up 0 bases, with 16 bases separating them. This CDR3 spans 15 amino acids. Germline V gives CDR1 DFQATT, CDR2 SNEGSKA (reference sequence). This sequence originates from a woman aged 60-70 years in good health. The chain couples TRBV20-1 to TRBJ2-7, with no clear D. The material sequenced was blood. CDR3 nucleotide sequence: TGCAGTGCTACACAAGTAGGTTCCCCCTCCTACGAGCAGTACTTC. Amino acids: CSATQVGSPSYEQYF.